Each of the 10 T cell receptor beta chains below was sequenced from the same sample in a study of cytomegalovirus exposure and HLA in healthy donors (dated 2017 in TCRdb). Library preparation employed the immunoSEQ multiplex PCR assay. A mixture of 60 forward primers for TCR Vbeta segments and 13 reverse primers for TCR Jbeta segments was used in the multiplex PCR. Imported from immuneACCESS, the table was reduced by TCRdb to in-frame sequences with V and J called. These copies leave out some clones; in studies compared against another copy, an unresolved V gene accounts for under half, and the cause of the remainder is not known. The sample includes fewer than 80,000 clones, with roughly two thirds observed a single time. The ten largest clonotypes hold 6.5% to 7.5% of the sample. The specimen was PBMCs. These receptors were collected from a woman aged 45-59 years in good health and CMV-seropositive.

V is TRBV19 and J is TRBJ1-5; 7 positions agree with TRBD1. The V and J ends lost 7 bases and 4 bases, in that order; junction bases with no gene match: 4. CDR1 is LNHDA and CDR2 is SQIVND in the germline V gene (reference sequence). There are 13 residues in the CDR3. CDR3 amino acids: CASNLQGNQPQHF. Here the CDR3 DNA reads TGTGCCAGTAACTTACAGGGGAATCAGCCCCAGCATTTT.

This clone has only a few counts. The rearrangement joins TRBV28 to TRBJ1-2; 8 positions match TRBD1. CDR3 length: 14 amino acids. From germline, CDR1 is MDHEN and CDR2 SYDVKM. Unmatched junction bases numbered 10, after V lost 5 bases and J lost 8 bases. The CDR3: CASSARGRASGYTF. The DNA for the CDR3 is TGTGCCAGCAGTGCCAGGGGGCGTGCATCCGGCTACACCTTC.

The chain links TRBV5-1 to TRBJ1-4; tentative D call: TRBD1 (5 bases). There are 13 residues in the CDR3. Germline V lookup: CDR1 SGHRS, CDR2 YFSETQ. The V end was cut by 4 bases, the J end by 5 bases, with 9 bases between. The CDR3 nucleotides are TGCGCCAGCAGCCTGGACATAAATGAAAAACTGTTTTTT. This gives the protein CASSLDINEKLFF.

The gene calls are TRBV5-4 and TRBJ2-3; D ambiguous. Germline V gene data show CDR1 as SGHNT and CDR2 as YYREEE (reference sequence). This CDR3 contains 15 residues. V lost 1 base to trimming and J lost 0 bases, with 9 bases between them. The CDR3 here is CASSLFTISTDTQYF. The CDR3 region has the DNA TGTGCCAGCAGCTTGTTTACTATTAGCACAGATACGCAGTATTTT.

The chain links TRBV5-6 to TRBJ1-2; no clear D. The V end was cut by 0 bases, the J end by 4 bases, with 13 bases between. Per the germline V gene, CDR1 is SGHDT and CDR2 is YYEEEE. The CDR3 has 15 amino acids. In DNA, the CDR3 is TGTGCCAGCAGCTTGGTAGTCCTTACTACCTATGGCTACACCTTC. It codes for CASSLVVLTTYGYTF.

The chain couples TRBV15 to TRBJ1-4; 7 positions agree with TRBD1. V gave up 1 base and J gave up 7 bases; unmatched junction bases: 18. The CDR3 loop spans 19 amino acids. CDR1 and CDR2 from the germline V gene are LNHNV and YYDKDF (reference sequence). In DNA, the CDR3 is TGTGCCACCAGCAGAGCTCCCTTGGGACAGACTGGCCTGGGTGAAAAACTGTTTTTT. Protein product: CATSRAPLGQTGLGEKLFF.

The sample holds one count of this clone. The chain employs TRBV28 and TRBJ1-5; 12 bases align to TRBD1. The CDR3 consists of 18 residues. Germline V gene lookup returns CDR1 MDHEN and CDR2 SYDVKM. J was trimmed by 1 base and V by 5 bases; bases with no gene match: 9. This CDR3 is CASSNSGTGGISNQPQHF. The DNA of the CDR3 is TGTGCCAGCAGTAACTCCGGGACAGGGGGCATCAGCAATCAGCCCCAGCATTTT.

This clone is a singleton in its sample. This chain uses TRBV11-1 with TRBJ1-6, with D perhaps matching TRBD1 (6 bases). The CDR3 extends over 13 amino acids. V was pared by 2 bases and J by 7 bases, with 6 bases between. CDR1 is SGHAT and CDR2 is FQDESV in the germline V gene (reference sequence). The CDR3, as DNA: TGTGCCAGCAGCTTACAGGGGAATTCACCCCTCCACTTT. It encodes CASSLQGNSPLHF. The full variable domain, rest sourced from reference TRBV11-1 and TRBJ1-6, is EAEVAQSPRYKITEKSQAVAFWCDPISGHATLYWYRQILGQGPELLVQFQDESVVDDSQLPKDRFSAERLKGVDSTLKIQPAELGDSAMYLCASSLQGNSPLHFGNGTRLTVT.

The CDR3 coding sequence is TGCGCCAGCAGCTTCACCGGGACTAGCGGGGGCCATTCCTACGAGCAGTACTTC. Amino acid sequence: CASSFTGTSGGHSYEQYF. The rearrangement links TRBV5-1 to TRBJ2-7, with 14 bases identical to TRBD2. Trimming cost V 2 bases and J 1 base; bases outside gene matches: 8. Germline V CDR1 and CDR2: SGHRS, YFSETQ. The CDR3 runs 18 residues. Full variable domain (outside the CDR3, taken from reference TRBV5-1 and TRBJ2-7): KAGVTQTPRYLIKTRGQQVTLSCSPISGHRSVSWYQQTPGQGLQFLFEYFSETQRNKGNFPGRFSGRQFSNSRSEMNVSTLELGDSALYLCASSFTGTSGGHSYEQYFGPGTRLTVT.

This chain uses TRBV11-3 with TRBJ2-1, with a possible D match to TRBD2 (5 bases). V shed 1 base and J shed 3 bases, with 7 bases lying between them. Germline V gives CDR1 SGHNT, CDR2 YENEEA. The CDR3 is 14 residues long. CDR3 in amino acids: CASSLGGLYNEQFF. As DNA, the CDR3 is TGTGCCAGCAGCTTAGGTGGACTCTACAATGAGCAGTTCTTC. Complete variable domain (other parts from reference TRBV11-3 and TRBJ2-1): EAGVVQSPRYKIIEKKQPVAFWCNPISGHNTLYWYLQNLGQGPELLIRYENEEAVDDSQLPKDRFSAERLKGVDSTLKIQPAELGDSAVYLCASSLGGLYNEQFFGPGTRLTVL.